The clone carrying this T cell receptor beta chain was counted only a few times. Antigen unknown. This sample stems from a study of T cell repertoires in cytomegalovirus infection. Study at large: From public TCR beta signatures came an indication of both CMV infection and matching HLA type. Study-wide findings and caveats: The study identified carriers of CMV plus the relevant HLA from cumulative public TCR beta family frequency. Predominance within the ex vivo response was attributable to HLA-C-restricted CMV-specific TCR beta clonotypes.

TCRdb itself ran the reads through MiXCR, one entry per CDR3 protein. The data contain about 200,000 distinct CDR3 sequences, roughly 9% of them singletons. The junction had 11 bases not matched to a gene; V was cut back by 5 bases and J by 5 bases. From germline, CDR1 is DFQATT and CDR2 SNEGSKA (reference sequence). CDR3 size: 14 residues. The receptor was derived from a human donor in good health (CMV status not recorded). Some clones in this sample may be carry-over from other donors' samples. Sequenced material: PBMCs. The rearrangement links TRBV20-1 to TRBJ2-7; 8 nucleotides agree with TRBD2. The CDR3 here is CSAPPPAGVHEQYF. The CDR3 coding sequence is TGCAGTGCTCCCCCTCCAGCGGGAGTGCACGAGCAGTACTTC.